This TCR beta chain originates from a study of blood T cell repertoires in COVID-19. On the study more broadly: Sites across the United States, Italy and Spain contributed samples from acute and convalescent COVID-19. Nucleic acid was either cDNA or gDNA, and it came from T cells, B-cell-depleted T cells, or PBMCs.

Method: immunoSEQ multiplex PCR; TCRdb's copy keeps in-frame clones and lacks some. The table lists approximately 260,000 clones, roughly 88% of them singletons. The CDR3 extends over 14 amino acids. CDR1 is MNHEY and CDR2 is SVGAGI in the germline V gene. V was trimmed by 6 bases and J by 8 bases, leaving 16 bases between them. This receptor was obtained from a woman in her seventies with acute or convalescent COVID-19. The chain joins TRBV6-5 to TRBJ1-4; no clear D gene. The source material was peripheral blood. The CDR3 region is CASSRGSVEEKLFF. DNA of the CDR3: TGTGCCAGCAGCCGCGGGTCGGTGGAGGAAAAACTGTTTTTT.